This T cell receptor beta chain was found in a study of blood T cell repertoires in COVID-19. The study assigned cohorts using participant-reported clinical history. The germline CDR1 and CDR2 sequences are DFQATT and SNEGSKA (reference sequence). The CDR3 runs to 11 residues. V dropped 4 bases and J dropped 3 bases, with 6 bases sitting between them. Per the original methods: Cell counts per sample came from amplifying reference gene primers. Profiled with immunoSEQ multiplex PCR; TCRdb holds only in-frame clones, not every one. That table is the source of V, J and clone size, and D and trimming were worked out from the DNA. The sample holds fewer than 350,000 clones; about 83% are singletons and the top ten take 6% to 6.5%.

The chain recombines TRBV20-1 with TRBJ1-2; D remains unclear. What was sequenced was PBMCs or T cells enriched from blood (not recorded which). This receptor was obtained from a woman in her thirties or forties who had recovered from COVID-19. The CDR3 DNA sequence: TGCAGTGCTACCCCCGACTATGGCTACACCTTC. Translation gives CSATPDYGYTF.